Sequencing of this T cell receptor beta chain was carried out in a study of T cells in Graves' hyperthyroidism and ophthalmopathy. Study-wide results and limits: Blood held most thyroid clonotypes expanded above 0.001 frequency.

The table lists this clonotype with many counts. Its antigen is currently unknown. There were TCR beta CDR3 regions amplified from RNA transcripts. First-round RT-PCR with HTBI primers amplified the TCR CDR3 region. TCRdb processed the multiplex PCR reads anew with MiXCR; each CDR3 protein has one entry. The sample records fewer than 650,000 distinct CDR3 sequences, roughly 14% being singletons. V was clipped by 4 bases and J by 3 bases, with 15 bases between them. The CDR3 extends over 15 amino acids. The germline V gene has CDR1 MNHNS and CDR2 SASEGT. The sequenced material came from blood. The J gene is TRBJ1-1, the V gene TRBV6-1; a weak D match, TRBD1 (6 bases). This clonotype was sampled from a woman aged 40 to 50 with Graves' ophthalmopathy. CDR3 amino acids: CASSGGTGADTEAFF. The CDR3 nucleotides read TGTGCCAGCAGTGGGGGAACGGGGGCGGACACTGAAGCTTTCTTT.